The clone carrying this T cell receptor beta chain was counted once. The source of the sample is a study of T cell responses to AZD1222 COVID-19 vaccine. CDR3 size: 14 residues. CDR1 is MNHEY and CDR2 is SVGAGI in the germline V gene. Trimming removed 4 bases from V and 6 bases from J, with 10 bases in between. TCRdb's table, derived via immunoSEQ multiplex PCR, lists solely in-frame clones and lacks some. Of about 140,000 clones in the sample, 90% to 95% were seen once. Material: peripheral blood, obtained on day 0 of AZD1222 vaccination. The TCR sequence derives from an adult in good health. The chain employs TRBV6-5 and TRBJ1-6; unclear D gene. The CDR3 loop is CASSLNTANSPLHF. DNA of the CDR3: TGTGCCAGCAGTTTGAATACAGCTAATTCACCCCTCCACTTT.